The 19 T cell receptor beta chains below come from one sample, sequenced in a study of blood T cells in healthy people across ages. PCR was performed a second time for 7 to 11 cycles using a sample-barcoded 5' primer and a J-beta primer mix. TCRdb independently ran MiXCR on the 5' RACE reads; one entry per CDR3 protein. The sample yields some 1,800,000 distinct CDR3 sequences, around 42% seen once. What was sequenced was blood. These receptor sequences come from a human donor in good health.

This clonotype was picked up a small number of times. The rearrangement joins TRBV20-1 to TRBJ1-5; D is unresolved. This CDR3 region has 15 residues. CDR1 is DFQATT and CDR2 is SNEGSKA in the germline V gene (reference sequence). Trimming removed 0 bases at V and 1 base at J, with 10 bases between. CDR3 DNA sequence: TGCAGTGCTAGAGATCGAAGAGGGAGCAATCAGCCCCAGCATTTT. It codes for CSARDRRGSNQPQHF.

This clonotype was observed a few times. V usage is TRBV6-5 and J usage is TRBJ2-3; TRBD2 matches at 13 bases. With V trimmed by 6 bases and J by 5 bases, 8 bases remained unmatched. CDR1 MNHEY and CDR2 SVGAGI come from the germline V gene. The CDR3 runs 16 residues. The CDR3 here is CASSQLAGGQRDTQYF. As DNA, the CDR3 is TGTGCCAGCAGCCAACTAGCGGGGGGGCAAAGAGATACGCAGTATTTT.

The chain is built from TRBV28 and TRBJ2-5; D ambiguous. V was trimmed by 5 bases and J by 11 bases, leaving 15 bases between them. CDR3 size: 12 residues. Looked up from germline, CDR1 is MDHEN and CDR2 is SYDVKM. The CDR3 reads CASSLSDGEQYF. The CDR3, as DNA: TGTGCCAGCAGTCTCTCGGACGGAGAGCAGTACTTC.

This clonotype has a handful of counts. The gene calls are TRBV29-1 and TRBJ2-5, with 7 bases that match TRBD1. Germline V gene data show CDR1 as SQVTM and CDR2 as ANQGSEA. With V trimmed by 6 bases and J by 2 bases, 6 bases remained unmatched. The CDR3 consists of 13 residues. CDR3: CSVGTVVQETQYF. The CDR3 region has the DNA TGCAGCGTCGGGACAGTGGTTCAAGAGACCCAGTACTTC.

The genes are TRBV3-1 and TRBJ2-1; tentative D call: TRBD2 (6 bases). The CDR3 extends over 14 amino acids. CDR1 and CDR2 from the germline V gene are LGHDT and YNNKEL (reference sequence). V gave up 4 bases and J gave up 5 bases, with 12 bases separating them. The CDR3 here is CASSPITGDNEQFF. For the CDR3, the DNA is TGTGCCAGCAGCCCCATAACGGGGGACAATGAGCAGTTCTTC.

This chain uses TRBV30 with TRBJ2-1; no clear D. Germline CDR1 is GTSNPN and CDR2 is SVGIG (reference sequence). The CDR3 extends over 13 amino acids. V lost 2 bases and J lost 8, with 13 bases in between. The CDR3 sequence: CAWSWRGSDEQFF. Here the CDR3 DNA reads TGTGCCTGGAGTTGGCGTGGATCGGATGAGCAGTTCTTC.

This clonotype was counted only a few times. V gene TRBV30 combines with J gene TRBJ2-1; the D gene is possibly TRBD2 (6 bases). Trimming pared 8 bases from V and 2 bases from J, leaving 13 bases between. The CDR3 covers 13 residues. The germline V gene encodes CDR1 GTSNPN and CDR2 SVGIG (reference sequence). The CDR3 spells CAGAGGAYNEQFF. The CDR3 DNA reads TGTGCCGGGGCCGGGGGTGCCTACAATGAGCAGTTCTTC.

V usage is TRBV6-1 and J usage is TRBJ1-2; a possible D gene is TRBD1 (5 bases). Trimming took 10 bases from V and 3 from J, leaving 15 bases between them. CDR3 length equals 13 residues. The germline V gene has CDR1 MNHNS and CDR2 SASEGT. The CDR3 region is CATRTGPDYGYTF. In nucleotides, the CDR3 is TGTGCCACCCGAACGGGGCCCGACTATGGCTACACCTTC.

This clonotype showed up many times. Written as DNA, the CDR3 is TGTGCCAGCAGTTTTGACTCGGGGGCCAAAAACATTCAGTACTTC. This sequence encodes CASSFDSGAKNIQYF. This rearrangement joins TRBV12-3 or TRBV12-4 to TRBJ2-4; D is perhaps TRBD2 (5 bases). Trimming took off 3 bases at V and 1 base at J, with 10 bases between the two ends. This CDR3 region has 15 residues.

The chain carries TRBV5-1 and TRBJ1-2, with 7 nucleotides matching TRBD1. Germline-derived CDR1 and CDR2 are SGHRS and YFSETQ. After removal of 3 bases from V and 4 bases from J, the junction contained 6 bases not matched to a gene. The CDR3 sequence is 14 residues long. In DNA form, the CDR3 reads TGCGCCAGCAGCTCACAGGGGTTTGGCTATGGCTACACCTTC. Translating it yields CASSSQGFGYGYTF.

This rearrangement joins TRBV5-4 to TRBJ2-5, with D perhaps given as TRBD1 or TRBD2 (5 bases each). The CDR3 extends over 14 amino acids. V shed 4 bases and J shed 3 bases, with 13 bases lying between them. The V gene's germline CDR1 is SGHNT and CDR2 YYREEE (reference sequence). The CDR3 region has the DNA TGTGCCAGCAGCCCGGTGTGGGGGAAAGAGACCCAGTACTTC. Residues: CASSPVWGKETQYF.

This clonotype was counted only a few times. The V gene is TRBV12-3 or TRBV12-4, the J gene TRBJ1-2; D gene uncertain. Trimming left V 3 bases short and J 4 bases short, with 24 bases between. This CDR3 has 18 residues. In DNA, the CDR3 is TGTGCCAGCAGTTTCAGGAGCTCCACGCGAATTAACAGCTATGGCTACACCTTC. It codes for CASSFRSSTRINSYGYTF.

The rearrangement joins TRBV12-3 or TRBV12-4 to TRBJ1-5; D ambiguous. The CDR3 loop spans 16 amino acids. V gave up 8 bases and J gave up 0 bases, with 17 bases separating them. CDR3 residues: CASSDEGEYSNQPQHF. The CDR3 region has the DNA TGTGCCAGCTCTGACGAGGGCGAATATAGCAATCAGCCCCAGCATTTT.

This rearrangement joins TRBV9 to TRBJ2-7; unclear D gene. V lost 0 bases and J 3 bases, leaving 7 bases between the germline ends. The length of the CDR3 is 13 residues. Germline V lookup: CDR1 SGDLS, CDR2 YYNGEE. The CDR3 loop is CASSVGVYYEQYF. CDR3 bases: TGTGCCAGCAGCGTAGGGGTTTACTACGAGCAGTACTTC.

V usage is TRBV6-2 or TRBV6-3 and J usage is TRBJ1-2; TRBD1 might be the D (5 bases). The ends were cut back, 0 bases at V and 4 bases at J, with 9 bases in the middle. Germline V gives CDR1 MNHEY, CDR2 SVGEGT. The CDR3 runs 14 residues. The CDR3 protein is CASSYSRQTYGYTF. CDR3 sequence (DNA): TGTGCCAGCAGTTACTCACGACAGACCTATGGCTACACCTTC.

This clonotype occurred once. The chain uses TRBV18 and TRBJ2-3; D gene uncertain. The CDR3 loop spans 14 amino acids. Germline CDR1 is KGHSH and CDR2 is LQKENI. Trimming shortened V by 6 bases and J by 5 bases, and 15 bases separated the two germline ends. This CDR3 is CASSEGWGIDTQYF. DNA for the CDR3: TGTGCCAGCTCCGAAGGATGGGGAATAGATACGCAGTATTTT.

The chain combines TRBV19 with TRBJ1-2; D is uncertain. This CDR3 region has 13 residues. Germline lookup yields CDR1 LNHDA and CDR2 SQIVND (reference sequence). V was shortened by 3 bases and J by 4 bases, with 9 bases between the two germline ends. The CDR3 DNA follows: TGTGCCAGTAGTATTTCTCGGGGCTATGGCTACACCTTC. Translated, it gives CASSISRGYGYTF.

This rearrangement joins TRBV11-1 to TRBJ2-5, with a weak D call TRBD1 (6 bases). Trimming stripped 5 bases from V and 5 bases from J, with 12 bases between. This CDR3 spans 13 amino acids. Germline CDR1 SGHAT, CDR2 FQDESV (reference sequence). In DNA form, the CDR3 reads TGTGCCAGCAGCCACGGACAGTTGGAGACCCAGTACTTC. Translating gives CASSHGQLETQYF.

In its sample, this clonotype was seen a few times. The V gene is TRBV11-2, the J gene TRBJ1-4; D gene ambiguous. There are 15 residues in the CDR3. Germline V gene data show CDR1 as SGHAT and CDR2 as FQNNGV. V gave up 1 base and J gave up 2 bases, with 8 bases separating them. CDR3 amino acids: CASSLGVGTNEKLFF. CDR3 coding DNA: TGTGCCAGCAGCTTAGGGGTCGGGACTAATGAAAAACTGTTTTTT.